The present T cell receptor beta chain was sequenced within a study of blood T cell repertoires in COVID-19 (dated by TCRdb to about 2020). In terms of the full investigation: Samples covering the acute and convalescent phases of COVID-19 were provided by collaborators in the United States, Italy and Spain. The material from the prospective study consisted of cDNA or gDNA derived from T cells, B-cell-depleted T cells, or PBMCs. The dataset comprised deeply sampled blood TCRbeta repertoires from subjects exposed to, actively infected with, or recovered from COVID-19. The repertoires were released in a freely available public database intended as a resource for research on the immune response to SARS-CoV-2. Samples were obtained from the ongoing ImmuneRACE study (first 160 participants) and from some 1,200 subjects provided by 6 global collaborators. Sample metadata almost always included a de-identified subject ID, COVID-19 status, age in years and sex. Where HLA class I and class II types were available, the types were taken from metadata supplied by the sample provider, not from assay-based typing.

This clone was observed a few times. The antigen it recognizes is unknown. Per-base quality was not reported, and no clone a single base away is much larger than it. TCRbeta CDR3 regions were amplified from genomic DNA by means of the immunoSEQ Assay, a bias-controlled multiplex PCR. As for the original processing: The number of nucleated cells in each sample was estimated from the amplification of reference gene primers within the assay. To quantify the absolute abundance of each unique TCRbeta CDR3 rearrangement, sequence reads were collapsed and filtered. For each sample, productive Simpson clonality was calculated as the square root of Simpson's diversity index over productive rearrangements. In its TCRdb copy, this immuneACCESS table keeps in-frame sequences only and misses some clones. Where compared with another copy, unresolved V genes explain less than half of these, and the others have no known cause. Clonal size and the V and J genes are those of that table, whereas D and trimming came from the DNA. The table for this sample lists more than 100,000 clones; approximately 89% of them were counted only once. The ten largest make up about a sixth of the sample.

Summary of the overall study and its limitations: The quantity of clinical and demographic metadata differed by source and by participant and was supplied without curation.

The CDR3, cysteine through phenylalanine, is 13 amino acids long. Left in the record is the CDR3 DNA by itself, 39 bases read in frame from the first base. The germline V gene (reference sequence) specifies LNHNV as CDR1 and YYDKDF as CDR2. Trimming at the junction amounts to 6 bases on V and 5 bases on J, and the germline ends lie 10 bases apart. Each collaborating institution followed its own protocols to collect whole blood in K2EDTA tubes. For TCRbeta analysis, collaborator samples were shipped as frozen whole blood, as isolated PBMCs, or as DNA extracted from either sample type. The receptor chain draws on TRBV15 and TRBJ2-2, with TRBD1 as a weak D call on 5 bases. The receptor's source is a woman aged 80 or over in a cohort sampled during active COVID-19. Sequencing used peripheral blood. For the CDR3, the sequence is CATRGRQTGELFF. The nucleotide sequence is TGTGCCACCAGGGGGCGCCAAACCGGGGAGCTGTTTTTT.